A single sample gave rise to the 30 T cell receptor beta chains below, sequenced in a study of T cells in Graves' hyperthyroidism and ophthalmopathy. TCR beta CDR3 regions were amplified from RNA transcripts. An initial round of RT-PCR targeting the TCR CDR3 relied on the HTBI primer set. TCRdb re-called the multiplex PCR reads through MiXCR, storing one row per CDR3 protein. The table records more than 300,000 distinct CDR3 sequences, approximately 17% of them present only once. Sequencing used blood. All receptors derive from a woman aged 25-40 years with Graves' hyperthyroidism that later progressed to Graves' ophthalmopathy.

This clonotype turned up a few times. The rearrangement uses TRBV19 and TRBJ1-5; D is ambiguous. Germline loops: CDR1 LNHDA, CDR2 SQIVND (reference sequence). This CDR3 is 13 amino acids long. The CDR3 DNA sequence: TGTGCTACAGACTCAAGTGGGAATCAGCCCCAGCATTTT. Translated: CATDSSGNQPQHF.

There are many counts of this clonotype. The rearrangement uses TRBV3-1 and TRBJ2-7; D may be TRBD2 (6 bases). V was cut by 8 bases and J by 3 bases, with 14 bases left in between. The CDR3 is made up of 13 amino acids. CDR1 is LGHDT, CDR2 YNNKEL, per germline (reference sequence). This CDR3 reads CASRGTADYEQYF. The DNA for the CDR3 is TGTGCCAGCCGAGGGACTGCTGACTACGAGCAGTACTTC.

The sample holds many counts of this clonotype. This chain uses TRBV9 with TRBJ2-1; possible D gene TRBD2, 6 bases. Germline loops: CDR1 SGDLS, CDR2 YYNGEE. The length of the CDR3 is 16 residues. With 0 bases removed from V and 5 bases from J, the gap between germline ends came to 15 bases. Here the CDR3 reads CASSVESGVGDNEQFF. CDR3 sequence (DNA): TGTGCCAGCAGCGTAGAGTCGGGGGTCGGGGACAATGAGCAGTTCTTC. Full variable domain (remainder filled in from reference TRBV9 and TRBJ2-1): DSGVTQTPKHLITATGQRVTLRCSPRSGDLSVYWYQQSLDQGLQFLIQYYNGEERAKGNILERFSAQQFPDLHSELNLSSLELGDSALYFCASSVESGVGDNEQFFGPGTRLTVL.

This chain joins TRBV10-3 and TRBJ2-7; TRBD1 matches 10 bases. With 2 bases clipped from V and 5 bases from J, the junction kept 12 bases outside the gene matches. This CDR3 has 17 residues. In germline, CDR1 is ENHRY, CDR2 SYGVKD. The CDR3 loop is CAISETGQGIGGHEQYF. The DNA of the CDR3 is TGTGCCATCAGTGAGACGGGACAGGGGATTGGTGGCCACGAGCAGTACTTC.

This clonotype showed up many times. The V and J genes are TRBV30 and TRBJ1-6; 9 positions match TRBD1. The CDR3 covers 15 residues. V gave up 1 base and J gave up 8 bases; unmatched junction bases: 6. The germline gives CDR1 GTSNPN, CDR2 SVGIG (reference sequence). The CDR3 sequence: CAWSASGQGHSPLHF. Here the CDR3 DNA reads TGTGCCTGGAGTGCCTCGGGACAGGGCCATTCACCCCTCCACTTT.

At least ten counts were recorded for this clonotype. V is TRBV28 and J is TRBJ2-7, with TRBD1 as a possible D gene (6 bases). The CDR3 is 15 amino acids. Trimming cost V 5 bases and J 9 bases, with 23 bases left between them. Per germline, CDR1 MDHEN and CDR2 SYDVKM. CDR3 in DNA: TGTGCCAGCAGTCGGTCCCCGGGACAAGGGATGGGGCAGTACTTC. Its protein is CASSRSPGQGMGQYF.

This clonotype has more than one count but fewer than ten. The V gene is TRBV5-6, the J gene TRBJ1-1; D gene uncertain. The germline V gene encodes CDR1 SGHDT and CDR2 YYEEEE. With 4 bases removed from V and 1 base from J, the gap between germline ends came to 20 bases. This CDR3 is built from 17 residues. For the CDR3, the DNA is TGTGCCAGCAGCGACCCCGGGTCGACTAGGAGGAACACTGAAGCTTTCTTT. It translates to CASSDPGSTRRNTEAFF.

This clonotype was counted many times. V usage is TRBV12-3 or TRBV12-4 and J usage is TRBJ1-2, with D tentatively TRBD1 (5 bases). V was shortened by 2 bases and J by 5 bases, with 12 bases between the two germline ends. CDR3 length: 14 amino acids. CDR3 sequence (DNA): TGTGCCAGCAGTTTAAACAGGATGGGGTATGGCTACACCTTC. Protein: CASSLNRMGYGYTF.

This sequence joins TRBV6-1 and TRBJ1-5; the D gene is possibly TRBD1 (5 bases). CDR1 is MNHNS and CDR2 is SASEGT in the germline V gene. The ends were cut back, 1 base at V and 4 bases at J, with 14 bases in the middle. The CDR3 is made up of 16 amino acids. The CDR3 region is CASSEEGPTLNQPQHF. The CDR3 DNA reads TGTGCCAGCAGTGAAGAGGGACCGACGCTAAATCAGCCCCAGCATTTT.

In its sample, this clonotype was seen a few times. A much more abundant neighbour one base away suggests this may be a read error. The V gene is TRBV28, the J gene TRBJ2-6; D may be TRBD2 (6 bases). From germline, CDR1 is MDHEN and CDR2 SYDVKM. V lost 6 bases and J 0 bases, leaving 18 bases between the germline ends. The CDR3 is 18 amino acids. For the CDR3, the DNA is TGTGCCAGCAGCCTCCCCGCGGGACCGACCTCTGGGGCCAACGTCCTGACTTTC. As protein: CASSLPAGPTSGANVLTF.

The sample holds a few counts of this clonotype. The chain links TRBV5-1 to TRBJ2-3, with 8 positions matching TRBD1. Germline lookup yields CDR1 SGHRS and CDR2 YFSETQ. Trimming removed 2 bases from V and 4 bases from J; junction bases left unmatched: 15. CDR3 length: 18 residues. In DNA form, the CDR3 reads TGCGCCAGCAGCTTTCCTCCGGCAGGGGGCATTGGTGCAGATACGCAGTATTTT. Protein sequence: CASSFPPAGGIGADTQYF.

This rearrangement joins TRBV7-6 to TRBJ1-1, with D unresolved. CDR3 length equals 14 residues. In germline, CDR1 is SGHVS, CDR2 FNYEAQ. The V gene lost 5 bases and the J gene lost 1 base, with 11 bases spanning the gap. For the CDR3, the DNA is TGTGCCAGCAGCGTCGGACGGGGGAACACTGAAGCTTTCTTT. Amino acids: CASSVGRGNTEAFF. Filled out from reference TRBV7-6 and TRBJ1-1, the complete variable domain reads GAGVSQSPRYKVTKRGQDVALRCDPISGHVSLYWYRQALGQGPEFLTYFNYEAQQDKSGLPNDRFSAERPEGSISTLTIQRTEQRDSAMYRCASSVGRGNTEAFFGQGTRLTVV.

This clonotype was counted many times. This chain uses TRBV7-9 with TRBJ2-1; 8 bases match TRBD2. The germline V gene encodes CDR1 SEHNR and CDR2 FQNEAQ (reference sequence). The CDR3 is made up of 17 amino acids. The V segment lost 2 bases and the J segment 6 bases; nucleotides outside the gene matches: 12. For the CDR3, the DNA is TGTGCCAGCAGCTTAATCTCCCGGGGGGGCCGTGGCAATGAGCAGTTCTTC. It encodes CASSLISRGGRGNEQFF.

This clonotype was recorded many times. The chain links TRBV12-3 or TRBV12-4 to TRBJ2-3; 9 bases align to TRBD1. This CDR3 spans 13 amino acids. V shed 6 bases and J 8 bases; nucleotides not matched to a gene: 6. The CDR3 bases are TGTGCCAGCAGACTGACAGGGGGTAGTACGCAGTATTTT. It encodes CASRLTGGSTQYF.

The sample holds many counts of this clonotype. The chain couples TRBV3-1 to TRBJ1-2; D possibly corresponds to TRBD1 (5 bases). V was cut by 3 bases and J by 1 base, with 12 bases left in between. The CDR3 length is 15 residues. Germline lookup yields CDR1 LGHDT and CDR2 YNNKEL (reference sequence). This CDR3 reads CASSQGPNFNYGYTF. CDR3 DNA sequence: TGTGCCAGCAGCCAGGGGCCGAACTTTAACTATGGCTACACCTTC.

This clonotype was counted ten times or more. The chain carries TRBV28 and TRBJ1-2, with 9 bases matching TRBD1. The CDR3 covers 16 residues. Germline V gene sequence: CDR1 MDHEN, CDR2 SYDVKM. The junction had 17 bases not matched to a gene; V was cut back by 5 bases and J by 10 bases. The CDR3: CASSTRTGVPTMPYTF. For the CDR3, the DNA is TGTGCCAGCAGTACTAGGACAGGGGTGCCAACTATGCCCTACACCTTC.

The V gene is TRBV5-6, the J gene TRBJ2-7; tentative D call: TRBD2 (6 bases). This CDR3 is 14 amino acids long. CDR1 SGHDT and CDR2 YYEEEE come from the germline V gene. V was clipped by 5 bases and J by 9 bases, with 21 bases between them. Here the CDR3 reads CASSKTGASGRQYF. The DNA of the CDR3 is TGTGCCAGCAGTAAAACGGGAGCTTCGGGTCGGCAGTACTTC.

This clonotype was found many times. The gene calls are TRBV2 and TRBJ2-7; 9 bases line up with TRBD1. The CDR3 extends over 14 amino acids. Losses at the gene ends were 4 bases for V and 6 bases for J; bases not matched to a gene: 7. Per germline, CDR1 SNHLY and CDR2 FYNNEI. The CDR3 here is CASSVTGGFVEQYF. The CDR3 region has the DNA TGTGCCAGCAGTGTAACAGGGGGCTTTGTCGAGCAGTACTTC.

This clonotype occurred a few times. The genes are TRBV29-1 and TRBJ2-7, with D possibly TRBD1 on 7 matching bases. Germline CDR1 reads SQVTM; CDR2 reads ANQGSEA. The CDR3 runs to 13 residues. Trimming cost V 5 bases and J 3 bases, with 14 bases left between them. This CDR3 reads CSVRGAGGYEQYF. As DNA, the CDR3 is TGCAGCGTTAGGGGGGCAGGGGGCTACGAGCAGTACTTC.

This clonotype was observed a few times. This sequence joins TRBV18 and TRBJ2-7, with D tentatively TRBD1 (5 bases). V gave up 3 bases and J gave up 2 bases, with 17 bases separating them. Germline CDR1 reads KGHSH; CDR2 reads LQKENI. CDR3 size: 16 residues. CDR3 sequence: CASSPVTASIPYEQYF. CDR3 nucleotides: TGTGCCAGCTCACCCGTGACAGCCTCTATTCCCTACGAGCAGTACTTC.

This chain links TRBV5-5 with TRBJ1-1; 9 positions agree with TRBD1. V was pared by 4 bases and J by 5 bases, with 12 bases of the junction left unmatched. Per germline, CDR1 SGHKS and CDR2 YYEKEE (reference sequence). CDR3 size: 16 residues. The CDR3 loop is CASSLRDRAPLTEAFF. CDR3 nucleotides: TGTGCCAGCAGCCTCCGGGACAGGGCCCCCCTAACTGAAGCTTTCTTT. Drawing the rest from reference TRBV5-5 and TRBJ1-1, the complete variable domain is DAGVTQSPTHLIKTRGQQVTLRCSPISGHKSVSWYQQVLGQGPQFIFQYYEKEERGRGNFPDRFSARQFPNYSSELNVNALLLGDSALYLCASSLRDRAPLTEAFFGQGTRLTVV.

V and J are TRBV7-9 and TRBJ2-7; no definite D call. Germline V gene sequence: CDR1 SEHNR, CDR2 FQNEAQ (reference sequence). V was trimmed by 1 base and J by 5 bases, leaving 6 bases between them. The CDR3 runs 12 residues. The CDR3 DNA is TGTGCCAGCAGCTTAGAGGGCAACGAGCAGTACTTC. Translated: CASSLEGNEQYF.

The chain uses TRBV4-1 and TRBJ2-1; TRBD2 agrees at 13 bases. Unmatched junction bases numbered 2, after V lost 1 base and J lost 8 bases. CDR1 and CDR2 (germline): MGHRA, YSYEKL. The CDR3 extends over 15 amino acids. CDR3 bases: TGCGCCAGCAGCCAAGGAGGACTAGCGGGGGATGAGCAGTTCTTC. Its translation is CASSQGGLAGDEQFF.

Many counts were recorded for this clonotype. V gene TRBV27 combines with J gene TRBJ1-5; D perhaps matches TRBD1 (5 bases). This CDR3 spans 14 amino acids. Germline assignment: CDR1 MNHEY and CDR2 SMNVEV (reference sequence). Trimming removed 3 bases at V and 7 bases at J, with 13 bases between. In DNA, the CDR3 is TGTGCCAGCAGTTTCGTGGGGGGACGGCAGCCCCAGCATTTT. Protein product: CASSFVGGRQPQHF.

This clonotype was detected ten times or more. The J gene is TRBJ2-5, the V gene TRBV28; D gene ambiguous. The CDR3 loop spans 11 amino acids. V gave up 5 bases and J gave up 1 base, with 2 bases separating them. In germline, CDR1 is MDHEN, CDR2 SYDVKM. For the CDR3, the DNA is TGTGCCAGCAGTACCCAAGAGACCCAGTACTTC. Protein product: CASSTQETQYF.

This clonotype came up many times. Here the CDR3 reads CASTYLGHNSPLHF. The CDR3 bases are TGTGCCAGCACCTATTTGGGACATAATTCACCCCTCCACTTT. The genes are TRBV27 and TRBJ1-6, with a possible D match to TRBD1 (5 bases). CDR1 is MNHEY, CDR2 SMNVEV, per germline (reference sequence). The CDR3 loop spans 14 amino acids. Trimming pared 7 bases from V and 5 bases from J, leaving 12 bases between.

Ten or more counts support this clonotype. The chain is built from TRBV29-1 and TRBJ1-2, with a tentative D call TRBD1 (6 bases). Germline values: CDR1 SQVTM, CDR2 ANQGSEA. Trimming cost V 2 bases and J 6 bases, with 10 bases left between them. This CDR3 contains 12 residues. DNA of the CDR3: TGCAGCGTTGAAACAGGGTCGCATGGCTACACCTTC. Its translation is CSVETGSHGYTF.

V is TRBV2 and J is TRBJ1-1; D gene uncertain. Between the trimmed V and J ends, which lost 5 bases and 8 bases, there was a span of 9 bases. Germline V gives CDR1 SNHLY, CDR2 FYNNEI. The CDR3 extends over 11 amino acids. The CDR3 nucleotides are TGTGCCAGCAGTCAGTGGTCCGAAGCTTTCTTT. It translates to CASSQWSEAFF.

This clonotype was seen at least ten times. The rearrangement links TRBV28 to TRBJ1-1; no clear D. Germline V gene data show CDR1 as MDHEN and CDR2 as SYDVKM. Trimming pared 2 bases from V and 3 bases from J, leaving 13 bases between. The CDR3 extends over 15 amino acids. Here the CDR3 reads CASSLGTLQHTEAFF. For the CDR3, the DNA is TGTGCCAGCAGTTTAGGCACACTTCAACACACTGAAGCTTTCTTT.

This clonotype was counted ten times or more. V usage is TRBV28 and J usage is TRBJ1-5; TRBD1 is a possible D gene (5 bases). The CDR3 is 16 amino acids. Germline lookup yields CDR1 MDHEN and CDR2 SYDVKM. V dropped 6 bases and J dropped 0 bases, with 15 bases sitting between them. The CDR3 protein is CASRSAGLYSNQPQHF. The CDR3 nucleotides are TGTGCCAGCAGAAGCGCGGGACTTTATAGCAATCAGCCCCAGCATTTT.